Presented here are 25 T cell receptor beta chains from one specimen sequenced in a study of blood T cell repertoires in COVID-19. Repertoires were generated with immunoSEQ multiplex PCR, while TCRdb's copy carries only in-frame clones and drops some. Here the sample spans 100,000 to 120,000 clones, 87% being singletons. The sample taken for sequencing was peripheral blood. The receptors come from a human donor in a cohort sampled during active COVID-19.

The chain links TRBV7-9 to TRBJ2-5; D is perhaps TRBD2 (5 bases). Trimming removed 4 bases at V and 0 bases at J, with 6 bases between. Germline values: CDR1 SEHNR, CDR2 FQNEAQ (reference sequence). The CDR3 consists of 13 residues. The CDR3 sequence: CASSWENQETQYF. CDR3 DNA: TGTGCCAGCAGCTGGGAGAACCAAGAGACCCAGTACTTC.

V is TRBV20-1 and J is TRBJ2-7, with a weak D call TRBD2 (5 bases). V dropped 3 bases and J dropped 3 bases, with 15 bases sitting between them. In germline, CDR1 is DFQATT, CDR2 SNEGSKA (reference sequence). The CDR3 is 14 amino acids. The CDR3 loop reads CSASSPRGFYEQYF. The CDR3 DNA follows: TGCAGTGCTAGTAGCCCCCGGGGATTCTACGAGCAGTACTTC.

The chain recombines TRBV7-8 with TRBJ1-6, with a tentative D call TRBD1 (6 bases). CDR3 length: 16 residues. Looked up from germline, CDR1 is SGHVS and CDR2 is FQNEAQ. Trimming pared 3 bases from V and 0 bases from J, leaving 9 bases between. The CDR3 region is CASSFGGGSYNSPLHF. CDR3 coding DNA: TGTGCCAGCAGCTTTGGGGGCGGCTCCTATAATTCACCCCTCCACTTT.

V is TRBV11-2 and J is TRBJ2-3, with 7 bases matching TRBD1. V was clipped by 2 bases and J by 11 bases; unmatched bases: 13. Germline values: CDR1 SGHAT, CDR2 FQNNGV. The CDR3 sequence is 15 residues long. CDR3 sequence: CASSLSLGQVIGQYF. CDR3 DNA sequence: TGTGCCAGCAGCTTAAGCCTAGGACAGGTCATCGGGCAGTATTTT.

V gene TRBV29-1 combines with J gene TRBJ1-1, with a tentative D call TRBD1 (5 bases). This CDR3 is built from 14 residues. Germline values: CDR1 SQVTM, CDR2 ANQGSEA. V was cut by 1 base and J by 4 bases, with 13 bases left in between. This chain's CDR3 is CSVEGGEYTTEAFF. CDR3 sequence (DNA): TGCAGCGTTGAAGGGGGGGAGTATACCACTGAAGCTTTCTTT.

The rearrangement links TRBV15 to TRBJ1-1, with D possibly being TRBD1 (6 bases). The V gene lost 5 bases and the J gene lost 9 bases, with 19 bases spanning the gap. Germline V gene sequence: CDR1 LNHNV, CDR2 YYDKDF (reference sequence). The length of the CDR3 is 14 residues. This chain's CDR3 is CATSGYSEDRKAFF. The CDR3 nucleotides are TGTGCCACCAGCGGATACTCGGAAGACAGGAAAGCTTTCTTT.

CDR3 sequence: CASSWGHGTENTEAFF. The CDR3 DNA sequence: TGCGCCAGCAGCTGGGGGCACGGGACAGAAAACACTGAAGCTTTCTTT. J is TRBJ1-1 and V is TRBV5-1, with TRBD1 identical over 7 bases. The J segment lost 2 bases and the V segment lost 3 bases, leaving 10 bases of the junction unmatched. Germline V CDR1 and CDR2: SGHRS, YFSETQ. The CDR3 is 16 residues long.

The count of this clone is one. The V call is TRBV18, the J call TRBJ2-5, with D perhaps matching TRBD1 (5 bases). This CDR3 is 15 amino acids long. V was trimmed by 2 bases and J by 5 bases, leaving 15 bases between them. The germline V gene has CDR1 KGHSH and CDR2 LQKENI. The CDR3 coding sequence is TGTGCCAGCTCACCATACCAGGGCGAGCACGAGACCCAGTACTTC. It codes for CASSPYQGEHETQYF. Using reference TRBV18 and TRBJ2-5 for the parts outside the CDR3, the full variable domain is NAGVMQNPRHLVRRRGQEARLRCSPMKGHSHVYWYRQLPEEGLKFMVYLQKENIIDESGMPKERFSAEFPKEGPSILRIQQVVRGDSAAYFCASSPYQGEHETQYFGPGTRLLVL.

The chain has TRBV28 and TRBJ1-3; D gene uncertain. The CDR3 covers 15 residues. Germline V gene lookup returns CDR1 MDHEN and CDR2 SYDVKM. V lost 5 bases, J lost 0 bases, and 11 bases lay in between. The CDR3 spells CASSTRRSSGNTIYF. For the CDR3, the DNA is TGTGCCAGCAGTACCCGTCGCAGCTCTGGAAACACCATATATTTT.

The chain carries TRBV6-5 and TRBJ2-7; 9 bases map to TRBD1. V was clipped by 11 bases and J by 5 bases; unmatched bases: 4. The CDR3 loop spans 11 amino acids. The germline V gene has CDR1 MNHEY and CDR2 SVGAGI. For the CDR3, the DNA is TGTGCCCACAGGGGGCTGGACGAGCAGTACTTC. Translated: CAHRGLDEQYF.

The chain employs TRBV7-2 and TRBJ2-7, with TRBD1 matching 9 bases. V lost 1 base and J lost 5; bases outside the gene matches: 6. The CDR3 loop spans 15 amino acids. The germline V gene has CDR1 SGHTA and CDR2 FQGNSA. The CDR3 sequence: CASSLVGTGKNEQYF. The CDR3 DNA reads as TGTGCCAGCAGCTTAGTCGGGACAGGGAAGAACGAGCAGTACTTC.

The CDR3 DNA reads TGTGCCACCAGTTTGACTGAACGGGGTTCACCCCTCCACTTT. It encodes CATSLTERGSPLHF. The J gene is TRBJ1-6, the V gene TRBV15; D call uncertain. V was shortened by 6 bases and J by 9 bases, with 15 bases between the two germline ends. Looked up from germline, CDR1 is LNHNV and CDR2 is YYDKDF (reference sequence). This CDR3 contains 14 residues.

The rearrangement joins TRBV6-1 to TRBJ1-1; D unresolved. Germline loops: CDR1 MNHNS, CDR2 SASEGT. The CDR3 contains 14 residues. With 2 bases removed from V and 1 base from J, the gap between germline ends came to 8 bases. The CDR3 is CASSEPGQNTEAFF. In DNA form, the CDR3 reads TGTGCCAGCAGTGAACCGGGTCAGAACACTGAAGCTTTCTTT.

The chain has TRBV15 and TRBJ2-2; D uncertain. Trimming stripped 5 bases from V and 0 bases from J, with 4 bases between. CDR3 length equals 13 residues. The germline V gene has CDR1 LNHNV and CDR2 YYDKDF (reference sequence). The CDR3 nucleotides are TGTGCCACCAGCGCGACGAACACCGGGGAGCTGTTTTTT. Encoded protein: CATSATNTGELFF.

J is TRBJ1-1 and V is TRBV6-5; D possibly corresponds to TRBD1 (6 bases). Germline loops: CDR1 MNHEY, CDR2 SVGAGI. Between the trimmed V and J ends, which lost 8 bases and 6 bases, there was a span of 22 bases. The CDR3 is 15 amino acids. In DNA form, the CDR3 reads TGTGCCAGCTTCAAACAGGGTAGGTCGAAGGCTGAAGCTTTCTTT. Protein product: CASFKQGRSKAEAFF.

The J gene is TRBJ1-1, the V gene TRBV6-6; 9 nucleotides agree with TRBD1. From germline, CDR1 is MNHNY and CDR2 SVGAGI (reference sequence). The CDR3 extends over 14 amino acids. The ends lost 7 bases at V and 6 bases at J; junction bases unmatched: 9. Here the CDR3 reads CASNPGQGFAEAFF. CDR3 nucleotide sequence: TGTGCCAGCAACCCGGGACAGGGCTTCGCTGAAGCTTTCTTT.

V and J are TRBV7-9 and TRBJ1-1, with D tentatively TRBD1 (5 bases). The CDR3 covers 12 residues. V was pared by 5 bases and J by 3 bases, with 7 bases between. Germline CDR1 SEHNR, CDR2 FQNEAQ (reference sequence). CDR3: CASSTGDTEAFF. The DNA for the CDR3 is TGTGCCAGCAGCACAGGAGACACTGAAGCTTTCTTT.

The chain combines TRBV4-1 with TRBJ1-2, with a possible D match to TRBD1 (6 bases). The CDR3 has 14 residues. From germline, CDR1 is MGHRA and CDR2 YSYEKL. V was pared by 0 bases and J by 4 bases, with 9 bases between. The CDR3 loop is CASSQEAGAYGYTF. The DNA for the CDR3 is TGCGCCAGCAGCCAAGAGGCAGGGGCCTATGGCTACACCTTC.

This clone has a single count. V is TRBV14 and J is TRBJ2-2; maybe TRBD2 (6 bases). The V gene lost 4 bases and the J gene lost 7 bases, with 10 bases spanning the gap. Per the germline V gene, CDR1 is SGHDN and CDR2 is FVKESK. This CDR3 has 13 residues. In DNA, the CDR3 is TGTGCCAGCAGCCGTGTAGCGGTCGGGGAGCTGTTTTTT. Translation: CASSRVAVGELFF. Drawing the rest from reference TRBV14 and TRBJ2-2, the complete variable domain is EAGVTQFPSHSVIEKGQTVTLRCDPISGHDNLYWYRRVMGKEIKFLLHFVKESKQDESGMPNNRFLAERTGGTYSTLKVQPAELEDSGVYFCASSRVAVGELFFGEGSRLTVL.

The chain recombines TRBV12-3 or TRBV12-4 with TRBJ1-2; 7 nucleotides agree with TRBD1. V lost 3 bases and J lost 8; bases outside the gene matches: 3. The CDR3 runs 12 residues. In DNA form, the CDR3 reads TGTGCCAGCAGTTTGGACAGGAACGGCTACACCTTC. This sequence encodes CASSLDRNGYTF.

The gene calls are TRBV7-2 and TRBJ1-5; possibly TRBD1 for D (5 bases). Germline V gene data show CDR1 as SGHTA and CDR2 as FQGNSA. Trimming shortened V by 5 bases and J by 8 bases, and 16 bases separated the two germline ends. The CDR3 sequence is 14 residues long. The CDR3 nucleotides are TGTGCCAGCAGCCCCGACAGAGGTCGGGAGCCCCAGCATTTT. This sequence encodes CASSPDRGREPQHF.

CDR3 nucleotides: TGCGCCAGCAGCCAAGATTCGCAGGGGGCTGAGCAGTTCTTC. Encoded protein: CASSQDSQGAEQFF. V gene TRBV4-1 combines with J gene TRBJ2-1; 8 bases fit TRBD1. In germline, CDR1 is MGHRA, CDR2 YSYEKL. The CDR3 runs 14 residues. V lost 0 bases to trimming and J lost 9 bases; unmatched junction nucleotides: 4.

This clone was detected ten times or more. V and J are TRBV27 and TRBJ2-7, with D possibly matching TRBD1 (5 bases). This CDR3 has 14 amino acids. Trimming stripped 5 bases from V and 4 bases from J, with 15 bases between. Germline CDR1 MNHEY, CDR2 SMNVEV (reference sequence). The CDR3 bases are TGTGCCAGCAGTCCGACATTGGACACTTACGAGCAGTACTTC. Translating gives CASSPTLDTYEQYF.

The count of this clone is one. The J gene is TRBJ2-1, the V gene TRBV28; possibly TRBD2 for D (6 bases). V was shortened by 6 bases and J by 2 bases, with 14 bases between the two germline ends. This CDR3 is 15 amino acids long. The germline V gene has CDR1 MDHEN and CDR2 SYDVKM. CDR3 sequence (DNA): TGTGCCAGCAGCTATGACGGGGGAGCCTACAATGAGCAGTTCTTC. It encodes CASSYDGGAYNEQFF.

This chain links TRBV6-1 with TRBJ2-7; a possible D gene is TRBD2 (5 bases). The germline V gene encodes CDR1 MNHNS and CDR2 SASEGT. V was trimmed by 0 bases and J by 0 bases, leaving 6 bases between them. This CDR3 contains 14 residues. The CDR3 is CASSEARASYEQYF. In DNA form, the CDR3 reads TGTGCCAGCAGTGAAGCGCGGGCCTCCTACGAGCAGTACTTC.